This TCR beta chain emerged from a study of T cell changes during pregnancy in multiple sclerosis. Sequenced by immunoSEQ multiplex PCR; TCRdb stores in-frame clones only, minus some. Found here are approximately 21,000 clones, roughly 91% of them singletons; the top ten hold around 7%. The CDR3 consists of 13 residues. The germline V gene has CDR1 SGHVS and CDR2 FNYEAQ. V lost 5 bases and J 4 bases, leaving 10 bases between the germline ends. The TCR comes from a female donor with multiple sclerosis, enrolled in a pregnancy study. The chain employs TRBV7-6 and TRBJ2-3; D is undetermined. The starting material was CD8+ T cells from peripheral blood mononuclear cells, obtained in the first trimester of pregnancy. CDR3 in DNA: TGTGCCAGCAGCCCCCCCGGTTCAGATACGCAGTATTTT. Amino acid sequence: CASSPPGSDTQYF. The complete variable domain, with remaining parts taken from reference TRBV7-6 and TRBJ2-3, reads GAGVSQSPRYKVTKRGQDVALRCDPISGHVSLYWYRQALGQGPEFLTYFNYEAQQDKSGLPNDRFSAERPEGSISTLTIQRTEQRDSAMYRCASSPPGSDTQYFGPGTRLTVL.